Listed below are T cell receptor beta chains from one sample, sequenced in a study of control samples from healthy donors and cancer patients. TCRdb keeps only in-frame clones here, not all; method: immunoSEQ multiplex PCR. The table shows over 150,000 clones, with about 94% occurring only once. Sequenced: PBMCs. All receptors derive from a man in his 60s with colorectal cancer. The CDR3 runs from the conserved cysteine through the conserved F or W. The D gene is left open where the match is weak. Some rows have no size entry. The others give once, few or many, or a class for an expanded clone.

TRBD1,TRBJ1-1,TRBV5-1,.,TGCGCCAGCAGCTTCGGACAGGGAATGAACACTGAAGCTTTCTTT,CASSFGQGMNTEAFF
.,TRBJ2-3,TRBV11-2,.,TGTGCCAGCAGCTTGTGGGGTGCCAGGGGAACAGATACGCAGTATTTT,CASSLWGARGTDTQYF
TRBD2,TRBJ2-1,TRBV27,once,TGTGCCAGCAGTAAAATCGCGGGGGTGAACAATGAGCAGTTCTTC,CASSKIAGVNNEQFF
.,TRBJ2-1,TRBV4-3,.,TGCGCCAGCAGCCAAGACAGGACGTCCTACAATGAGCAGTTCTTC,CASSQDRTSYNEQFF
TRBD2,TRBJ2-3,TRBV3-1/TRBV3-2,.,TGTGCCAGCAGCCATCCTAGCGGGGTCATACAGTATTTT,CASSHPSGVIQYF
.,TRBJ2-7,TRBV12-3/TRBV12-4,few,TGTGCCAGCAGTTCGGGGGTCGAGCAGTACTTC,CASSSGVEQYF
.,TRBJ1-5,TRBV6-6,.,TGTGCCAGCAGAAGAGGGAATAGCAATCAGCCCCAGCATTTT,CASRRGNSNQPQHF
.,TRBJ1-3,TRBV7-9,.,TGTGCCAGCAGCCCCTTCCCTTCCGAAGGAAACACCATATATTTT,CASSPFPSEGNTIYF
.,TRBJ1-5,TRBV19,.,TGTGCCAGTAGTGGGCAGGGTGGACAGCCCCAGCATTTT,CASSGQGGQPQHF
TRBD1,TRBJ1-2,TRBV5-4,.,TGTGCCAGCAGCCCAGGACAGGCTAGGTATGGCCCCACCTTC,CASSPGQARYGPTF
TRBD1,TRBJ2-1,TRBV19,.,TGTGCCAGTAGTATGGGGCAGGGGGCGTACAATGAGCAGTTCTTC,CASSMGQGAYNEQFF
.,TRBJ1-5,TRBV19,.,TGTGCCAGCCAGAGGGGGAACGTGTATCAGCCCCAGCATTTT,CASQRGNVYQPQHF
.,TRBJ1-3,TRBV6-5,.,TGTGCCAGCAGTTACTCACAGAGCTCTGGAAACACCATATATTTT,CASSYSQSSGNTIYF
.,TRBJ2-2,TRBV3-1/TRBV3-2,.,TGTGCCAGCAGCCAGGGGCTTAACACCGGGGAGCTGTTTTTT,CASSQGLNTGELFF
TRBD1,TRBJ1-4,TRBV6-6,.,TGTGCCAGCAGTCCGAAACAGGGGAGGCAAACTAATGAAAAACTGTTTTTT,CASSPKQGRQTNEKLFF
.,TRBJ2-3,TRBV6-5,once,TGTGCCAGCAGCCGGCCCGATGATACGCAGTATTTT,CASSRPDDTQYF
.,TRBJ1-5,TRBV30,.,TGTGCCTGGAGTGCAGGAAATCAGCCCCAGCATTTT,CAWSAGNQPQHF
.,TRBJ1-1,TRBV13,.,TGTGCCAGCAGCTTAGCCAGGCCAAACACTGAAGCTTTCTTT,CASSLARPNTEAFF
.,TRBJ1-1,TRBV10-2,.,TGCGCCAGCAGTGAAGGCAGCCCCCTGACTGAAGCTTTCTTT,CASSEGSPLTEAFF
TRBD2,TRBJ2-7,TRBV14,.,TGTGCCAGCAGCCAAGGAAGCGGGGCTGGCCTCTACGAGCAGTACTTC,CASSQGSGAGLYEQYF
.,TRBJ1-5,TRBV23-1,.,TGCGCCAGCAGTCAATGTCAGGGTAATCAGCCCCAGCATTTT,CASSQCQGNQPQHF
TRBD1,TRBJ2-7,TRBV2,few,TGTGCCAGCAGTCCAGGACAGGGGGCCTACGAGCAGTACTTC,CASSPGQGAYEQYF
.,TRBJ1-6,TRBV9,.,TGTGCCAGCAGCGTAGCCGTTCGAGGTTCACCCCTCCACTTT,CASSVAVRGSPLHF
TRBD1,TRBJ2-3,TRBV18,.,TGTGCCAGCTGCCCCCCGGGACAGTCCACAGATACGCAGTATTTT,CASCPPGQSTDTQYF
.,TRBJ2-7,TRBV24-1,.,TGTGCCACCAGTGATGCCGCCAGGGACCGCGCTTCGGAGCAGTACTTC,CATSDAARDRASEQYF
.,TRBJ1-1,TRBV6-5,.,TGTGCCAGCAGATACATTCCCTTTTTGAACACTGAAGCTTTCTTT,CASRYIPFLNTEAFF
.,TRBJ1-1,TRBV5-8,.,TGTGCCAGCAGCTTGGATCGTATGACTGAAGCTTTCTTT,CASSLDRMTEAFF
.,TRBJ2-7,TRBV7-8,.,TGTGCCAGCAGCTCCCGCCAGGGTTCCTACGAGCAGTACTTC,CASSSRQGSYEQYF
.,TRBJ1-1,TRBV11-2,.,TGTGCCAGCTTTAGCAGAGGGGAGTTGGGCACTGAAGCTTTCTTT,CASFSRGELGTEAFF
TRBD2,TRBJ2-3,TRBV19,.,TGTGCCAGCAGTGGACTAGCGGGGGCAACGCAGTATTTT,CASSGLAGATQYF
.,TRBJ1-1,TRBV27,.,TGTGCCAGCAGTTTCCAAGGCACTGAAGCTTTCTTT,CASSFQGTEAFF
TRBD1,TRBJ2-7,TRBV30,.,TGTGCCTGGAGCCTTGGACAGGTCTACGAGCAGTACTTC,CAWSLGQVYEQYF
.,TRBJ1-4,TRBV5-1,.,TGCGCCAGCAGCTTGGGGCAGGGAGGTGAAAAACTGTTTTTT,CASSLGQGGEKLFF
TRBD2,TRBJ2-5,TRBV11-2,.,TGTGCCAGCAGCCCCCGGGCTAGCGGGGGGCTAGAGACCCAGTACTTC,CASSPRASGGLETQYF
TRBD1,TRBJ1-2,TRBV11-1,once,TGTGCCAGCAGTATCGGACAGGGAGATGGCTACACCTTC,CASSIGQGDGYTF
TRBD2,TRBJ2-5,TRBV7-2,.,TGTGCCAGCAGCCCACTAGCGGGGGACATGGCGACCCAGTACTTC,CASSPLAGDMATQYF
TRBD1,TRBJ2-4,TRBV6-1,.,TGTGCCAGCAGTGGGGACAGAAGATTAGCCAAAAACATTCAGTACTTC,CASSGDRRLAKNIQYF
.,TRBJ2-3,TRBV10-3,.,TGTGCCATCAAGCCAGAGGGAGATACGCAGTATTTT,CAIKPEGDTQYF
.,TRBJ1-1,TRBV6-1,.,TGTGCCAGCAGTGAAGCGGGGTTACCGAACACTGAAGCTTTCTTT,CASSEAGLPNTEAFF
.,TRBJ1-4,TRBV4-1,.,TGCGCCAGCAGCCAAGAAACGGTGGCGAATGAAAAACTGTTTTTT,CASSQETVANEKLFF
TRBD1,TRBJ1-4,TRBV6-1,.,TGTGCCAGCAGTGACTGGACAGGTTTCGCGTCTTCTTTGGACGAAAAACTGTTTTTT,CASSDWTGFASSLDEKLFF